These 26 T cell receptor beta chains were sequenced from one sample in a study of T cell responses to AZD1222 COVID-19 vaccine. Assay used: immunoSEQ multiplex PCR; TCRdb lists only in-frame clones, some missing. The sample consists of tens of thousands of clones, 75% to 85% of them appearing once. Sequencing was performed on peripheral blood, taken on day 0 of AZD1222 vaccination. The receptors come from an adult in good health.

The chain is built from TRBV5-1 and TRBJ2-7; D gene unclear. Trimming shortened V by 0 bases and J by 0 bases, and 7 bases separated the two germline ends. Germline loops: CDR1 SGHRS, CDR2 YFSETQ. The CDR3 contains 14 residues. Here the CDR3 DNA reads TGCGCCAGCAGCTTGGCCCGAAGCTCCTACGAGCAGTACTTC. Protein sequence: CASSLARSSYEQYF. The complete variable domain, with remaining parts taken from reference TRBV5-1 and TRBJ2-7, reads KAGVTQTPRYLIKTRGQQVTLSCSPISGHRSVSWYQQTPGQGLQFLFEYFSETQRNKGNFPGRFSGRQFSNSRSEMNVSTLELGDSALYLCASSLARSSYEQYFGPGTRLTVT.

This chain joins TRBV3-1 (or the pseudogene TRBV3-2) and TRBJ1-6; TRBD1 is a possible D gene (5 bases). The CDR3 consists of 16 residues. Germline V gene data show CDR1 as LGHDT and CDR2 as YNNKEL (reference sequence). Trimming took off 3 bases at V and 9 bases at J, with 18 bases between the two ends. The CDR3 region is CASSHRASGVGSPLHF. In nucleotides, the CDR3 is TGTGCCAGCAGCCACAGGGCATCCGGGGTGGGTTCACCCCTCCACTTT.

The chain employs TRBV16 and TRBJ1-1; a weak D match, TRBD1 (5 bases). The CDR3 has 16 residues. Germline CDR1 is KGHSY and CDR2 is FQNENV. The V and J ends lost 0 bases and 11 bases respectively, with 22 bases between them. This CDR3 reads CASSQSSKGGGRDAFF. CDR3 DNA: TGTGCCAGCAGCCAATCAAGTAAAGGCGGGGGAAGAGACGCTTTCTTT.

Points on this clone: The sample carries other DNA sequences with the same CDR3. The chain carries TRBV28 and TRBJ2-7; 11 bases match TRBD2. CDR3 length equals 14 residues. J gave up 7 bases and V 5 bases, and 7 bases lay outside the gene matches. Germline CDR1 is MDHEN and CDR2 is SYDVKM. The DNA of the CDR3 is TGTGCCAGCAGTGGCCTAGCGGGAGGCAGGGAGCAGTACTTC. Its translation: CASSGLAGGREQYF.

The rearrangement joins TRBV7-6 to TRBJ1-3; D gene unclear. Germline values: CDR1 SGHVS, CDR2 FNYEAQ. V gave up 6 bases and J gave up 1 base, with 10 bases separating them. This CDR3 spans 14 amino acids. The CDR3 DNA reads TGTGCCAGCAGTCGAAGAGAGTCTGGAAACACCATATATTTT. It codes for CASSRRESGNTIYF.

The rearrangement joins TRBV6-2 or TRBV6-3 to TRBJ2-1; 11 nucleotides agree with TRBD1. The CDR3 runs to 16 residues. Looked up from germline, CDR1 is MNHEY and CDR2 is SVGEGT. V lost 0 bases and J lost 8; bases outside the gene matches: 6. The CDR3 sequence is CASSYSDRGLMHEQFF. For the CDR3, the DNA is TGTGCCAGCAGTTACTCGGACAGGGGGCTTATGCATGAGCAGTTCTTC.

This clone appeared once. In nucleotides, the CDR3 is TGTGCCAGCAGTTCTAAAAGCTCCTACAATGAGCAGTTCTTC. Amino acids: CASSSKSSYNEQFF. The chain couples TRBV6-5 to TRBJ2-1; no firm D call. Trimming took 4 bases from V and 0 from J, leaving 7 bases between them. Germline lookup yields CDR1 MNHEY and CDR2 SVGAGI. CDR3 size: 14 residues.

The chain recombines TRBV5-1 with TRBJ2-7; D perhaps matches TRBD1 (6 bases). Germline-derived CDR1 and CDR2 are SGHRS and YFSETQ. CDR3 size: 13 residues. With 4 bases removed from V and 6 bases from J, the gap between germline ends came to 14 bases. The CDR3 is CASSPPDSIEQYF. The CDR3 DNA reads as TGCGCCAGCAGCCCCCCGGACAGTATCGAGCAGTACTTC. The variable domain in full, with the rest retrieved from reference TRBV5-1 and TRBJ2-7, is KAGVTQTPRYLIKTRGQQVTLSCSPISGHRSVSWYQQTPGQGLQFLFEYFSETQRNKGNFPGRFSGRQFSNSRSEMNVSTLELGDSALYLCASSPPDSIEQYFGPGTRLTVT.

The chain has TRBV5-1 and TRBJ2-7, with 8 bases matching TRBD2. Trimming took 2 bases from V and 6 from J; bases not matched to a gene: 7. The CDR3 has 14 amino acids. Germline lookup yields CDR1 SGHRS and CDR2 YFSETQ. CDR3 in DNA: TGCGCCAGCAGCTTACCGCGGGAGGCTGGCGAGCAGTACTTC. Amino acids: CASSLPREAGEQYF.

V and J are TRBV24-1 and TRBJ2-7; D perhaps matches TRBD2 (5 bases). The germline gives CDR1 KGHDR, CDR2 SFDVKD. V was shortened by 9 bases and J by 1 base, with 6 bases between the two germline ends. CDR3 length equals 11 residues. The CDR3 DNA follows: TGTGCCACCGGGAGTTCCTACGAGCAGTACTTC. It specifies CATGSSYEQYF.

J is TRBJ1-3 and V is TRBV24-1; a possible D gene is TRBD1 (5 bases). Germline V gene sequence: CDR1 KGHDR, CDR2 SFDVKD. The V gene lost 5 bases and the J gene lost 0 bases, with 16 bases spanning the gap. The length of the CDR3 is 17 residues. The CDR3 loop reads CATSVSGSPPSGNTIYF. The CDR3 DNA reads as TGTGCCACCAGTGTGTCAGGGAGCCCTCCCTCTGGAAACACCATATATTTT.

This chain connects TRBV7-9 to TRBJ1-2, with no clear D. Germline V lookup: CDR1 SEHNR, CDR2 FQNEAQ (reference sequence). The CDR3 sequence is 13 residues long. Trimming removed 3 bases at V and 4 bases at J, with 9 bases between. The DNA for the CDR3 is TGTGCCAGCAGCTTTGGGCCAACCTATGGCTACACCTTC. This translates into CASSFGPTYGYTF.

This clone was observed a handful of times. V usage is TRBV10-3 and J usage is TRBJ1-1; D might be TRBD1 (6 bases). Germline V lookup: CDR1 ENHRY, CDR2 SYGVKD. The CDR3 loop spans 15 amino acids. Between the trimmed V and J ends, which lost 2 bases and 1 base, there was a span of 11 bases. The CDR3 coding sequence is TGTGCCATCAGTGAGAGGGGCAGGGGGAACACTGAAGCTTTCTTT. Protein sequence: CAISERGRGNTEAFF.

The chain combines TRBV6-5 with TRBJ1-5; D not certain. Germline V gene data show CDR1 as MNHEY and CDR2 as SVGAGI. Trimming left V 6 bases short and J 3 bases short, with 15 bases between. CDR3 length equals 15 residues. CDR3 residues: CASSFSVQNNQPQHF. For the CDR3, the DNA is TGTGCCAGCAGCTTTTCGGTCCAGAACAATCAGCCCCAGCATTTT.

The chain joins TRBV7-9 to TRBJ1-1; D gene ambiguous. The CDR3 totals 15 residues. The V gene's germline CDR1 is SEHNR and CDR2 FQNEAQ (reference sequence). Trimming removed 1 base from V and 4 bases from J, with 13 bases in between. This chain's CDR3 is CASSLGGRLTTEAFF. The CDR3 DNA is TGTGCCAGCAGCTTAGGAGGCAGACTAACCACTGAAGCTTTCTTT.

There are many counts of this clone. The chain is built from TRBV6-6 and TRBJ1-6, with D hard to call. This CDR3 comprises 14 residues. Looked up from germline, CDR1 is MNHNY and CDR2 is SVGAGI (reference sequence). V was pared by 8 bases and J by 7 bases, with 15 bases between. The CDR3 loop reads CASGRVGSNSPLHF. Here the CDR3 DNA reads TGTGCCAGCGGAAGGGTGGGAAGCAATTCACCCCTCCACTTT.

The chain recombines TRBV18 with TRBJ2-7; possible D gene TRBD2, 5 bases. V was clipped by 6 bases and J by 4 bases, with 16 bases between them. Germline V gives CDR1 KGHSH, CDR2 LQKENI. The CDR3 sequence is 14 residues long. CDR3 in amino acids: CASSPVQGGYEQYF. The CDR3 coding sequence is TGTGCCAGCTCCCCAGTGCAAGGAGGATACGAGCAGTACTTC.

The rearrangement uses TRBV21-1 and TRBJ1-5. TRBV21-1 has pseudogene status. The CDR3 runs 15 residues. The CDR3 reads CASSHCGGSNQPQHF. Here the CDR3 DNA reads TGTGCCAGCAGCCATTGCGGAGGGAGCAATCAGCCCCAGCATTTT.

The CDR3 region has the DNA TGCGCCAGCAGCCAGACAGGGGCGAGGCATCAGCCCCAGCATTTT. It specifies CASSQTGARHQPQHF. The rearrangement links TRBV5-1 to TRBJ1-5; 8 bases map to TRBD1. This CDR3 has 15 amino acids. J lost 5 bases, V lost 4 bases, and 8 bases had no gene match. The germline CDR1 and CDR2 sequences are SGHRS and YFSETQ.

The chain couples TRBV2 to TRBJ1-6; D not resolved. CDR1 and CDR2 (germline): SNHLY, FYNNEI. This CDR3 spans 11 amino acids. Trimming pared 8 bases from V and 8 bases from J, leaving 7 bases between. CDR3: CASHGDSPLHF. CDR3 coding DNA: TGTGCCAGCCATGGGGATTCACCCCTCCACTTT.

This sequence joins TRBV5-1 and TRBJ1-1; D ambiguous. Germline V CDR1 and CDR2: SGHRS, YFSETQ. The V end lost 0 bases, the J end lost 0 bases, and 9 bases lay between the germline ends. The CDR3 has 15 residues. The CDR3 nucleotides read TGCGCCAGCAGCTTGGACCCAGGACTGAACACTGAAGCTTTCTTT. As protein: CASSLDPGLNTEAFF.

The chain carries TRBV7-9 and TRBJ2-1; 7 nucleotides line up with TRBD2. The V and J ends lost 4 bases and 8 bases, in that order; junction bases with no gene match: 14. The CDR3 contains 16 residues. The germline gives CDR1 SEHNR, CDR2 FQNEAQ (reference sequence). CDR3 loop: CASSSRDYRKGDEQFF. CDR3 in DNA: TGTGCCAGCAGCTCCCGGGACTATCGTAAAGGGGATGAGCAGTTCTTC.

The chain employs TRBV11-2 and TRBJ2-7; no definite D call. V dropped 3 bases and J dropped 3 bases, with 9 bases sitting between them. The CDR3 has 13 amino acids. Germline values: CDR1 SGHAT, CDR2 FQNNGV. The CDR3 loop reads CASSLAQHYEQYF. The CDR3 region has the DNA TGTGCCAGCAGCTTGGCACAGCACTACGAGCAGTACTTC. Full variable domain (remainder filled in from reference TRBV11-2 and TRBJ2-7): EAGVAQSPRYKIIEKRQSVAFWCNPISGHATLYWYQQILGQGPKLLIQFQNNGVVDDSQLPKDRFSAERLKGVDSTLKIQPAKLEDSAVYLCASSLAQHYEQYFGPGTRLTVT.

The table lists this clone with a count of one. Here the CDR3 DNA reads TGTGCCAGCAGCTTAGAATACGGCAGCAGCTACACCTTC. This gives the protein CASSLEYGSSYTF. The chain joins TRBV7-9 to TRBJ1-2; D gene unclear. Per the germline V gene, CDR1 is SEHNR and CDR2 is FQNEAQ (reference sequence). This CDR3 has 13 residues. The V end was cut by 1 base, the J end by 9 bases, with 12 bases between.

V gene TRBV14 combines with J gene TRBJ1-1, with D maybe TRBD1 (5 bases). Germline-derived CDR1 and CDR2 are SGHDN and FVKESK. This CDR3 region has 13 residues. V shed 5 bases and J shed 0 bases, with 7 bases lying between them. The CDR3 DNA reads TGTGCCAGCAGCAGGGGCCTGAACACTGAAGCTTTCTTT. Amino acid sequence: CASSRGLNTEAFF.

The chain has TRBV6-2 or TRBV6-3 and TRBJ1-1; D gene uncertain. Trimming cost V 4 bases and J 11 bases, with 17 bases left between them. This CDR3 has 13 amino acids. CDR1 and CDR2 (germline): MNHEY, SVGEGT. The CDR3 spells CASSLRSQVGAFF. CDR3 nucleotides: TGTGCCAGCAGTTTAAGGTCCCAGGTCGGGGCTTTCTTT.